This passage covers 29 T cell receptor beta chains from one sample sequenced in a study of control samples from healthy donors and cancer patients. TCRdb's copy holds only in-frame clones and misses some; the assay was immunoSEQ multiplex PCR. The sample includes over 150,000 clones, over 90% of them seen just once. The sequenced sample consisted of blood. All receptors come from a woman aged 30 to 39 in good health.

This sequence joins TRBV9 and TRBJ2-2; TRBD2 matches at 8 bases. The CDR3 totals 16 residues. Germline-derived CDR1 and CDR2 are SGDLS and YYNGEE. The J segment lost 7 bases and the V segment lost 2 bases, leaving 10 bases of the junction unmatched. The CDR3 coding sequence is TGTGCCAGCAGCGTGCTGGCGGGAGGTCCCCACGGGGAGCTGTTTTTT. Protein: CASSVLAGGPHGELFF.

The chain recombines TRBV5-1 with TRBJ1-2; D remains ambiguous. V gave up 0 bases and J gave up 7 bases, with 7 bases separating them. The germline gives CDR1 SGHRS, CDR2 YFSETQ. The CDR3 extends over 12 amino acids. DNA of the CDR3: TGCGCCAGCAGCTTGGGCCCGAGTGGCTACACCTTC. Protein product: CASSLGPSGYTF.

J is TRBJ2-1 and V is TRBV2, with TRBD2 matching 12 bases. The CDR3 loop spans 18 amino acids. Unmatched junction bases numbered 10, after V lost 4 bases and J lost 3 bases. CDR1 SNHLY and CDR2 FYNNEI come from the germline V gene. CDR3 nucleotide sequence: TGTGCCAGCAGTGGAACTAGCGGGGGGACAAACTTCTACAATGAGCAGTTCTTC. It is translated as CASSGTSGGTNFYNEQFF.

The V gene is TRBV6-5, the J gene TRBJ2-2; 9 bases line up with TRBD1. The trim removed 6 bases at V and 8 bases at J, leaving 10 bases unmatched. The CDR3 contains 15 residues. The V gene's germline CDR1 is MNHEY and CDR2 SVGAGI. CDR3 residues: CASRWDRVESGELFF. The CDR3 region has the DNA TGTGCCAGCAGATGGGACAGGGTCGAGTCTGGGGAGCTGTTTTTT.

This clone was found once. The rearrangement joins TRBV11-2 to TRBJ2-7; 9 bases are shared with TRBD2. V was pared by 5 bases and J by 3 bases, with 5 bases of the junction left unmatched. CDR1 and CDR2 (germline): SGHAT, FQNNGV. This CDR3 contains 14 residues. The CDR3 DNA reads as TGTGCCAGCAGCCCTTCTAGCGGGAACTACGAGCAGTACTTC. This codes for CASSPSSGNYEQYF.

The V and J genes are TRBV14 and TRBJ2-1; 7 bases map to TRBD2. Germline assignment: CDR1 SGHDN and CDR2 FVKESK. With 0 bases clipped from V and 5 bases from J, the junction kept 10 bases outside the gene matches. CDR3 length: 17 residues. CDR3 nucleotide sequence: TGTGCCAGCAGCCAAGACCCCGGGGCGGGGGTAGACAATGAGCAGTTCTTC. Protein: CASSQDPGAGVDNEQFF.

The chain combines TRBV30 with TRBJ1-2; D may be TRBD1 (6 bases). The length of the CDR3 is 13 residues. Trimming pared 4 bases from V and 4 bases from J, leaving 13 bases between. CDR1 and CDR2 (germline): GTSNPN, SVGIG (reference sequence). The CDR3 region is CAWNWRGTYGYTF. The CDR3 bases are TGTGCCTGGAACTGGAGGGGGACCTATGGCTACACCTTC. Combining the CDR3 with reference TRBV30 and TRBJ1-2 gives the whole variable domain SQTIHQWPATLVQPVGSPLSLECTVEGTSNPNLYWYRQAAGRGLQLLFYSVGIGQISSEVPQNLSASRPQDRQFILSSKKLLLSDSGFYLCAWNWRGTYGYTFGSGTRLTVV.

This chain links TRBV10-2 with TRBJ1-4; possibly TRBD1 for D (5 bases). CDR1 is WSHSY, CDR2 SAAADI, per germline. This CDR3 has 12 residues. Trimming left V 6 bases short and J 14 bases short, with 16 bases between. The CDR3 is CASSQTRDALFF. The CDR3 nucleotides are TGCGCCAGCAGCCAAACCCGGGACGCTCTGTTTTTT.

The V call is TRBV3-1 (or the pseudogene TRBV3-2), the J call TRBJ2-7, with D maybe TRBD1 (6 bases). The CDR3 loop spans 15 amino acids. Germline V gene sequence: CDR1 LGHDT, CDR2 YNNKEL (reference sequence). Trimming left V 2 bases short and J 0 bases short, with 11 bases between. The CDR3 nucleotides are TGTGCCAGCAGCCAATATACAGGGAGCTCCTACGAGCAGTACTTC. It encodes CASSQYTGSSYEQYF.

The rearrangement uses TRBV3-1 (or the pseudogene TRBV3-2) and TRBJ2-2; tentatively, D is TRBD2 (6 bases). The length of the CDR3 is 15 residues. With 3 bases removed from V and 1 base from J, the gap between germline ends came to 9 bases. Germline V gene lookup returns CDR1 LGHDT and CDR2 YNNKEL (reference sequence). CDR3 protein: CASSQWGGNTGELFF. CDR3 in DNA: TGTGCCAGCAGCCAGTGGGGAGGGAACACCGGGGAGCTGTTTTTT.

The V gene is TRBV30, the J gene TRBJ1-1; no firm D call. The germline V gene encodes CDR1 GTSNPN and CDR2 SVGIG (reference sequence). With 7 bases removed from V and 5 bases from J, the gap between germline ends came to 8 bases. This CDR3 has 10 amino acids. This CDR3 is CASLGTEAFF. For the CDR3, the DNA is TGTGCCTCCCTGGGAACTGAAGCTTTCTTT.

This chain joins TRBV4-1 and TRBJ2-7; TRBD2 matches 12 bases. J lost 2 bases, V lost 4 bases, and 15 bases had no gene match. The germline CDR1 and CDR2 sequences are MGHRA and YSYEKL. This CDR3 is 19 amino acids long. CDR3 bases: TGCGCCAGCAGCCTGCCTATGGCTAGCGGGAGGGCCATACCCTACGAGCAGTACTTC. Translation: CASSLPMASGRAIPYEQYF.

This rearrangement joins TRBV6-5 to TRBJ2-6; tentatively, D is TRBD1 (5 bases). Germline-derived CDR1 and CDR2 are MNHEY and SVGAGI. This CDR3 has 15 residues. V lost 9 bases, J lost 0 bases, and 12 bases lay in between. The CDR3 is CASYRPSSGANVLTF. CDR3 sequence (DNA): TGTGCCAGTTACAGGCCTAGCTCTGGGGCCAACGTCCTGACTTTC.

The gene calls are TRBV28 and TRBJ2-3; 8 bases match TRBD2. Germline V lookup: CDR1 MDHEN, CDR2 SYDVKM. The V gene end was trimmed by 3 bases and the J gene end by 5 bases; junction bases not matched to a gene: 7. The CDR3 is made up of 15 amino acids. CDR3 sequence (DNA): TGTGCCAGCAGTTTGAAAAGCGGGAGTGGAGATACGCAGTATTTT. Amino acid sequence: CASSLKSGSGDTQYF.

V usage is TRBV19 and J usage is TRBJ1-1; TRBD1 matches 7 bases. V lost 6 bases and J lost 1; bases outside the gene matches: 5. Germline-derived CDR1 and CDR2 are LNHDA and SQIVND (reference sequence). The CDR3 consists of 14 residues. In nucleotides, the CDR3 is TGTGCCAGTAGAACGGACAGGTCGAACACTGAAGCTTTCTTT. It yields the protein CASRTDRSNTEAFF.

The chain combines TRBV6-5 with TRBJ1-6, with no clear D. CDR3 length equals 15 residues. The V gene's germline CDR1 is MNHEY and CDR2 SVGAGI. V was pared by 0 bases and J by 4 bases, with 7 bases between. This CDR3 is CASSYSDIYNSPLHF. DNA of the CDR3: TGTGCCAGCAGTTACTCAGACATTTATAATTCACCCCTCCACTTT.

The CDR3 region has the DNA TGTGCCAGTAGTCTGCTGTATCAGGCTTTCTTT. It encodes CASSLLYQAFF. The chain joins TRBV19 to TRBJ1-1; D not resolved. V was cut by 5 bases and J by 11 bases, with 12 bases left in between. The CDR3 loop spans 11 amino acids. Germline V gene data show CDR1 as LNHDA and CDR2 as SQIVND (reference sequence).

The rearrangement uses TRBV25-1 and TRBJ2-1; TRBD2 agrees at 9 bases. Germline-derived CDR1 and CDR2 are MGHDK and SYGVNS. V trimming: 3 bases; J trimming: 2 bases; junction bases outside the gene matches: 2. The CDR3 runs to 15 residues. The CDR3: CASSERGGPYNEQFF. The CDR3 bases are TGTGCCAGCAGTGAGCGGGGGGGCCCCTACAATGAGCAGTTCTTC.

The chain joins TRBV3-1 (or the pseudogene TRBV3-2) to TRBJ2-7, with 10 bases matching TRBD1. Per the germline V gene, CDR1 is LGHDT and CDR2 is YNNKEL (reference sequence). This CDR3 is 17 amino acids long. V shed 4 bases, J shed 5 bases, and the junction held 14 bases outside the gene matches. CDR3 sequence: CASSPHWAGTGVHEQYF. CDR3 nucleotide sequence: TGTGCCAGCAGCCCCCACTGGGCCGGGACAGGGGTCCACGAGCAGTACTTC.

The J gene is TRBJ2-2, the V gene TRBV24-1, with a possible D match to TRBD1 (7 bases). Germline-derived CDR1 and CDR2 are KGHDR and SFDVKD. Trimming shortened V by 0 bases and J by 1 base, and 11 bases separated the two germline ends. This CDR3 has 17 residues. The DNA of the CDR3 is TGTGCCACCAGTGATTTGATGCAGGGGGGGAACACCGGGGAGCTGTTTTTT. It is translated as CATSDLMQGGNTGELFF.

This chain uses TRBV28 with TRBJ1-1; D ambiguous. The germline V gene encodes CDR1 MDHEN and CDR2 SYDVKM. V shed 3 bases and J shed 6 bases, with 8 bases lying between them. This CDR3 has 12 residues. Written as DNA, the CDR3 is TGTGCCAGCAGTTTTGCGGGGTCTGAAGCTTTCTTT. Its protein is CASSFAGSEAFF.

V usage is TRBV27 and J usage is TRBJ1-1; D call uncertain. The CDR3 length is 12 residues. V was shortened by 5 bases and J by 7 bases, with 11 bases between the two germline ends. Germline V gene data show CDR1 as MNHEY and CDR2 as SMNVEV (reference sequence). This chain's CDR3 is CASSRVGFEAFF. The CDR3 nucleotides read TGTGCCAGCAGTCGGGTGGGCTTTGAAGCTTTCTTT.

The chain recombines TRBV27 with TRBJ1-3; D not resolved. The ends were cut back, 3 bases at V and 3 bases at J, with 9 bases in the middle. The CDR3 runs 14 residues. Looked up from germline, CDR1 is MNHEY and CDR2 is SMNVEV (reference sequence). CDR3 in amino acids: CASSLSPFGNTIYF. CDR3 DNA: TGTGCCAGCAGTTTGTCACCCTTTGGAAACACCATATATTTT.

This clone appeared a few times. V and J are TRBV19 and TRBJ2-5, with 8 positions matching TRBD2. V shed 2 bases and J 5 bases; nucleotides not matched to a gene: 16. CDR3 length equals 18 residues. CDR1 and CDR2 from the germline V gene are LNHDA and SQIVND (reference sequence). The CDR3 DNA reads TGTGCCAGTAGTATATCCTCGACTAGCGCCTTAAATAAGGAGACCCAGTACTTC. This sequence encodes CASSISSTSALNKETQYF.

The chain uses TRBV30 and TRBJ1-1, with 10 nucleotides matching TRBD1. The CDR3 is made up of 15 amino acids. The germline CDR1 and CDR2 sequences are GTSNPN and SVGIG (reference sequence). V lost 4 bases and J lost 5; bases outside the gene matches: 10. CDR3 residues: CAWTTWTGGRTEAFF. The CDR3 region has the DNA TGTGCCTGGACCACCTGGACAGGGGGTCGAACTGAAGCTTTCTTT.

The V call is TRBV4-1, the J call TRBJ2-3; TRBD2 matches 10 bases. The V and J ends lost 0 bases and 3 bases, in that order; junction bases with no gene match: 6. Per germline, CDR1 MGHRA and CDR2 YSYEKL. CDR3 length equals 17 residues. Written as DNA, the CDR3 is TGCGCCAGCAGCCAAGATTCCTGGGGACTAGCGACAGATACGCAGTATTTT. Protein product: CASSQDSWGLATDTQYF.

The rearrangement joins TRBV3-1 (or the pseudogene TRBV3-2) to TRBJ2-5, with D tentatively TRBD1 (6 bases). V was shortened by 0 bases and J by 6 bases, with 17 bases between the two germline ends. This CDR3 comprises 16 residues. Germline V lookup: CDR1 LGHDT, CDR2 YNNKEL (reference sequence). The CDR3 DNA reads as TGTGCCAGCAGCCAAGATTATAGGGACAAGGCTAAGACCCAGTACTTC. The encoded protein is CASSQDYRDKAKTQYF.

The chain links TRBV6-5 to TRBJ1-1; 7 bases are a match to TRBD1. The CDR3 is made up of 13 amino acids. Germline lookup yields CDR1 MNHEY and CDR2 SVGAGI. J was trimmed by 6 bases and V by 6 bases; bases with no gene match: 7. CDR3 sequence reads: CASRTAGGAEAFF. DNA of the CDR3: TGTGCCAGCAGGACCGCAGGGGGGGCTGAAGCTTTCTTT.

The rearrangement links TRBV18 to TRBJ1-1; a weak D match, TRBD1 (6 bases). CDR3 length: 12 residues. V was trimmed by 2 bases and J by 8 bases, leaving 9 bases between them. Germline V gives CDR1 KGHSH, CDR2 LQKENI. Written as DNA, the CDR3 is TGTGCCAGCTCACCAGGGACATTCGAAGCTTTCTTT. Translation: CASSPGTFEAFF. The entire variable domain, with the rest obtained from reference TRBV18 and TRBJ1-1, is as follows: NAGVMQNPRHLVRRRGQEARLRCSPMKGHSHVYWYRQLPEEGLKFMVYLQKENIIDESGMPKERFSAEFPKEGPSILRIQQVVRGDSAAYFCASSPGTFEAFFGQGTRLTVV.